This T cell receptor (beta chain) was retrieved from a study of T cells in women clearing cervical HPV infection. Study overall: Case blood was drawn when the lesion was first found; control blood after infection became undetectable. Case blood was drawn a median approximately 21 weeks after lesion detection.

The germline V and J ends were trimmed by 5 bases and 6 bases, with 18 bases remaining between them. This CDR3 region has 14 residues. Germline CDR1 is SGHRS and CDR2 is YFSETQ. Assay: immunoSEQ multiplex PCR; the TCRdb copy retains only in-frame clones and omits some. The listing contains some 25,000 clones. In the case of this clone: The antigen is unknown. The read ends 3 residues early relative to the CDR3; the germline J gene fills the gap.

General study findings and limits: CIN3+ cases had significantly higher TCR repertoire richness than controls, but evenness did not differ. Unknown T-cell numbers per sample may underlie the richness differences.

The origin of this receptor is a woman aged 18-69 years with a cervical HPV16 infection that either progressed to CIN3+ or cleared (not recorded which). Material: blood buffy coat. V usage is TRBV5-1 and J usage is TRBJ2-7, with no clear D. The CDR3 DNA, read in part, is TGCGCCAGCAGTCATCCTAATAGAGATTCCGAG. Its protein is CASSHPNRDSE. The whole CDR3 reads CASSHPNRDSEQYF.